Listed below are T cell receptor beta chains from one sample, sequenced in a study of control samples from healthy donors and cancer patients. Profiling relied on immunoSEQ multiplex PCR, and the TCRdb table lists in-frame clones only, not all of them. The sample lists 150,000 to 200,000 clones, almost 90% seen once, with around 5.1% in the top ten. Sequences were obtained from blood. The receptors derive from a woman aged 25 to 39 in good health. Both conserved end residues are part of each CDR3. A D gene is named only where the DNA matches it firmly. For some rows the clone size is stated as once, few or many, or as a class when expanded; others skip it.

>TRBD2|TRBV5-6|-|TRBJ2-3
TGTGCCAGCAGCTTCGGGACTAGCCGAACAGATACGCAGTATTTT
CASSFGTSRTDTQYF
>-|TRBV7-9|-|TRBJ1-2
TGTGCCAGCAGCTTGACCTCCGGGACCTCTTATGGCTACACCTTC
CASSLTSGTSYGYTF
>TRBD2|TRBV7-2|-|TRBJ2-2
TGTGCCAGCAGCTTACTAGCGGGAGCAGGGGGGGAGCTGTTTTTT
CASSLLAGAGGELFF
>TRBD1|TRBV28|-|TRBJ2-7
TGTGCCAGCAGTTTAGGACAGGGGGCTTACGAGCAGTACTTC
CASSLGQGAYEQYF
>TRBD1|TRBV9|-|TRBJ1-1
TGTGCCAGCAGCTCGACAGGGGGGAACACTGAAGCTTTCTTT
CASSSTGGNTEAFF
>TRBD1|TRBV10-2|-|TRBJ2-2
TGCGCCAGCAGTGAGTCGATTGACAGGGCGGGCGGGGAGCTGTTTTTT
CASSESIDRAGGELFF
>-|TRBV19|-|TRBJ2-1
TGTGCGGCGGCACCGCGGTCCTACAATGAGCAGTTCTTC
CAAAPRSYNEQFF
>-|TRBV7-9|-|TRBJ2-5
TGTGCCAGCAGCTACTCACGGGAGACCCAGTACTTC
CASSYSRETQYF
>-|TRBV10-3|-|TRBJ1-4
TGTGCCATCAGTTCAACCAAAATCGGGCAAAATGAAAAACTGTTTTTT
CAISSTKIGQNEKLFF
>-|TRBV5-1|-|TRBJ2-5
TGCGCCAGCAGCTTTTCTCCTACTGGGGAGACCCAGTACTTC
CASSFSPTGETQYF
>-|TRBV5-1|-|TRBJ1-2
TGCGCCAGCAGCTCGGACAGATACTACACCTTC
CASSSDRYYTF
>TRBD1|TRBV7-9|-|TRBJ1-1
TGTGCCAGCAGCCCCCGAAAGGGGGCGCGAGGCACTGAAGCTTTCTTT
CASSPRKGARGTEAFF
>TRBD2|TRBV4-1|-|TRBJ2-5
TGCGCCAGCAGCCAAGTAATGCCTAGCGGAGACTCATTTGGGGAGACCCAGTACTTC
CASSQVMPSGDSFGETQYF
>TRBD1|TRBV5-5|-|TRBJ1-6
TGTGCCAGCAGCCTGGAGGGGGCGGGCTCACCCCTCCACTTT
CASSLEGAGSPLHF
>-|TRBV11-2|-|TRBJ2-3
TGTGCCAGCAGCTCCCCGGGGGCCAGCTCGGATACGCAGTATTTT
CASSSPGASSDTQYF
>TRBD1|TRBV5-1|-|TRBJ1-1
TGCGCCAGCAGCTTTTCTTCCGGGACAGGCGGCGAAGCTTTCTTT
CASSFSSGTGGEAFF
>-|TRBV5-4|-|TRBJ2-1
TGTGCCAGCAGCTTGGAACAGGGTCTTTTCGGTGAGCAGTTCTTC
CASSLEQGLFGEQFF
>-|TRBV19|-|TRBJ1-5
TGTGCCAGTAGTATAGACGGGGAGGGTATTCAGCCCCAGCATTTT
CASSIDGEGIQPQHF
>-|TRBV2|-|TRBJ2-5
TGTGCCAGCAGTCAACAGGGACAACCCGGGGAGACCCAGTACTTC
CASSQQGQPGETQYF
>TRBD1|TRBV5-1|-|TRBJ2-1
TGCGCCAGCAGCTTGGATGGCCCGGGACAGGGGCGGAACAATGAGCAGTTCTTC
CASSLDGPGQGRNNEQFF
>-|TRBV28|-|TRBJ1-1
TGTGCCAGCAGTCCGCCACGATACCGGGAGGCAACCTGGAAAGCTTTCTTT
CASSPPRYREATWKAFF
>-|TRBV2|once|TRBJ1-5
TGTGCCAGCAGCCCGATGACAGGCAATCAGCCCCAGCATTTT
CASSPMTGNQPQHF
>TRBD1|TRBV19|few|TRBJ2-5
TGTGCCAGTAGCCAGGGGGCGCGGGAGACCCAGTACTTC
CASSQGARETQYF
>TRBD1|TRBV9|few|TRBJ2-1
TGTGCCAGCAGCCCAATAGATCGAAAACAGGGGGAGCAGTTCTTC
CASSPIDRKQGEQFF
>-|TRBV21-1|-|TRBJ1-2
TGTGCCAGCAGCAAGACAGGGGCGGTTGGCTACACCTTC
CASSKTGAVGYTF
>TRBD1|TRBV6-5|-|TRBJ1-1
TGTGCCAGCAGTTACTCGACAGGGCCTGAAGCTTTCTTT
CASSYSTGPEAFF
>TRBD2|TRBV10-2|-|TRBJ2-2
TGCGCCAGCACTGACTTTAGCGGGAGACCCATTCCGAACACCGGGGAGCTGTTTTTT
CASTDFSGRPIPNTGELFF
>-|TRBV4-1|-|TRBJ2-2
TGCGCCAGCAGCCCAGTGCGCGCGGGGCGGAGCACCGGGGAGCTGTTTTTT
CASSPVRAGRSTGELFF
>-|TRBV7-9|-|TRBJ2-5
TGTGCCAGCAGCTTATCGAGGGGAACCGAGGAGACCCAGTACTTC
CASSLSRGTEETQYF
>-|TRBV4-1|-|TRBJ2-5
TGCGCCAGCAGCCAAGTTGGGGCTCCTCAAGAGACCCAGTACTTC
CASSQVGAPQETQYF
>-|TRBV9|once|TRBJ2-1
TGTGCCAGCAGCGTAGAGGGCGGCTACTCCTACAATGAGCAGTTCTTC
CASSVEGGYSYNEQFF
>-|TRBV5-6|once|TRBJ1-5
TGTGCCAGCAGCGGAGGGGGGGGCCCCGCGGGCCAGCCCCAGCATTTT
CASSGGGGPAGQPQHF